This T cell receptor beta chain was recovered during a study of vaccination and CD4 T cells after COVID-19. Study information: Post-COVID specimens were obtained a median approximately 99 days after diagnosis (range 35 to 161).

The Oncomine TCR Beta short-read assay generated sequence data from the DNA of cultured CD4+ T cells. TCRdb passed the PCR reads through MiXCR, listing each CDR3 protein once. The sample carries fewer than 15,000 distinct CDR3 sequences, 61% recorded once. This CDR3 is built from 15 residues. V lost 6 bases, J lost 1 base, and 12 bases lay in between. Per germline, CDR1 MNHEY and CDR2 SVGEGT. Indicated treatment: roughly ten-day PBMC culture with coronavirus spike peptide pools or control peptides (ViraFEST assay). With regard to this clonotype: The antigen is unknown.

The clonotype was recovered from a human donor who had recovered from COVID-19. This chain connects TRBV6-2 or TRBV6-3 to TRBJ2-2; either TRBD1 or TRBD2 may fit D (6 bases each). Specimen: CD4+ T cells from blood, cultured in vitro. For the CDR3, the DNA is TGTGCCAGCAGATGGGGGGCAGGGAACACCGGGGAGCTGTTTTTT. Its translation is CASRWGAGNTGELFF.